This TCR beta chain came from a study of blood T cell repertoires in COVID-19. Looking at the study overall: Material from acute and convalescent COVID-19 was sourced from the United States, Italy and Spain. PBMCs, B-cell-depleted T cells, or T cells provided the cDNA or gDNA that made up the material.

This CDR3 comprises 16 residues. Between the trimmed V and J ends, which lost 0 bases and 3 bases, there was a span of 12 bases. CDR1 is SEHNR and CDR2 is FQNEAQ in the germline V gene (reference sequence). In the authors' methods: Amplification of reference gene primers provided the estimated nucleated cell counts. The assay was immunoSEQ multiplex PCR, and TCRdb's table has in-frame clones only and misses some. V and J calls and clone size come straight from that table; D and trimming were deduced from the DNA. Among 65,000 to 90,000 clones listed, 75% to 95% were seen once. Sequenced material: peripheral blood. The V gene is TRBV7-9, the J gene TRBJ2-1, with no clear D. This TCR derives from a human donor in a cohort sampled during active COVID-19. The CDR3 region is CASSLAPAGSYNEQFF. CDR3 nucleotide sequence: TGTGCCAGCAGCTTAGCCCCTGCTGGCAGCTACAATGAGCAGTTCTTC.